The source of this T cell receptor beta chain is a study of shared clonotypes between healthy human individuals. The naive CD8 population came from CD45RO-negative cells selected for CCR7, without terminally differentiated effector memory CD45RA+ cells. TCRdb's copy holds only in-frame clones and misses some; the assay was immunoSEQ multiplex PCR. The repertoire holds about 2.1 million clones, with about 94% as singletons. CDR1 and CDR2 (germline): LNHNV, YYDKDF (reference sequence). The V end was cut by 5 bases, the J end by 2 bases, with 10 bases between. The CDR3 sequence is 13 residues long. Sample: naive CD8+ T cells from PBMCs. The chain employs TRBV15 and TRBJ2-7; D unclear. This sequence was found in a man younger than 30 in good health. Some clones in this sample may be carry-over from other donors' samples. The CDR3 here is CATSLGEAYEQYF. The CDR3 nucleotides are TGTGCCACCAGCCTTGGTGAGGCCTACGAGCAGTACTTC.